This passage covers 5 T cell receptor beta chains from one sample sequenced in a study of blood T cell repertoires in COVID-19. Measured with immunoSEQ multiplex PCR; TCRdb has only the in-frame clones, and not every one. The sample has about 90,000 clones; around 80% are singletons. Material for sequencing was peripheral blood. These receptors originate from a woman of 80 years or more with active or convalescent COVID-19.

This chain uses TRBV4-1 with TRBJ1-2; possibly TRBD1 for D (5 bases). Per the germline V gene, CDR1 is MGHRA and CDR2 is YSYEKL. The ends were cut back, 3 bases at V and 5 bases at J, with 16 bases in the middle. The CDR3 loop spans 15 amino acids. CDR3 sequence (DNA): TGCGCCAGCAGCCAGGACACTTATTTCTCTTATGGCTACACCTTC. Amino acids: CASSQDTYFSYGYTF.

This sequence joins TRBV15 and TRBJ2-7; TRBD2 agrees at 7 bases. CDR3 length: 14 amino acids. Looked up from germline, CDR1 is LNHNV and CDR2 is YYDKDF (reference sequence). V gave up 1 base and J gave up 3 bases; unmatched junction bases: 3. The CDR3 DNA reads TGTGCCACCAGCAGAGCTGGGGAGGGCTACGAGCAGTACTTC. This translates into CATSRAGEGYEQYF.

This clone has only a few counts. The rearrangement joins TRBV3-1 (or the pseudogene TRBV3-2) to TRBJ1-5; tentatively, D is TRBD1 (6 bases). The CDR3 length is 14 residues. The V end lost 1 base, the J end lost 5 bases, and 9 bases lay between the germline ends. Germline assignment: CDR1 LGHDT and CDR2 YNNKEL (reference sequence). The CDR3 DNA sequence: TGTGCCAGCAGCCAAGTGCCAGGGGATCAGCCCCAGCATTTT. Its translation is CASSQVPGDQPQHF.

There are a few counts of this clone. The V call is TRBV7-2, the J call TRBJ2-3; TRBD1 might be the D (5 bases). The CDR3 is 14 amino acids. Germline lookup yields CDR1 SGHTA and CDR2 FQGNSA. Between the trimmed V and J ends, which lost 2 bases and 3 bases, there was a span of 9 bases. The CDR3: CASSLMGPTDTQYF. CDR3 coding DNA: TGTGCCAGCAGCTTAATGGGGCCGACAGATACGCAGTATTTT.

This chain links TRBV12-5 with TRBJ2-4, with a possible D match to TRBD1 (5 bases). V lost 5 bases, J lost 2 bases, and 10 bases lay in between. The CDR3 totals 14 residues. Germline loops: CDR1 LGHNT, CDR2 FRNRAP. In nucleotides, the CDR3 is TGTGCTAGTGGTGAGCAGGGAACCAAAAACATTCAGTACTTC. This gives the protein CASGEQGTKNIQYF.